Listed below are T cell receptor beta chains from one sample, sequenced in a study of T cell responses to AZD1222 COVID-19 vaccine. Sequenced by immunoSEQ multiplex PCR; TCRdb stores in-frame clones only, minus some. The profile covers about 140,000 clones, with roughly 92% appearing a single time and about 5% taken by the ten largest. The input for sequencing was peripheral blood, taken on day 0 of AZD1222 vaccination. The receptors stem from an adult in good health. CDR3s include the opening cysteine and the closing phenylalanine or tryptophan. A D gene is named only where the DNA matches it firmly. Size tells how often a clone was seen (once, few, many) or the class of an expanded clone, and some rows leave it out.

J gene	clone size	CDR3 length	V gene	D gene	CDR3 DNA	CDR3 protein
TRBJ2-2	NA	17	TRBV24-1	NA	TGTGCCACCAGTGACACCGGACGAGGGGTTTTTGCCGGGGAGCTGTTTTTT	CATSDTGRGVFAGELFF
TRBJ1-2	NA	15	TRBV5-1	NA	TGCGCCAGCAGCCCTGGGCACGGCACCAGCGGTGGCTACACCTTC	CASSPGHGTSGGYTF
TRBJ1-3	NA	16	TRBV5-1	TRBD1	TGCGCCAGCAGCTTGGAGGGGGCAGCCTCTGGAAACACCATATATTTT	CASSLEGAASGNTIYF
TRBJ2-3	NA	13	TRBV14	NA	TGTGCCAGCAGCCAAAACTCGGCAGATACGCAGTATTTT	CASSQNSADTQYF
TRBJ2-2	NA	16	TRBV10-3	TRBD2	TGTGCCATCAGTGAAGGACTAGCGGGAGGAGCCGGGGAGCTGTTTTTT	CAISEGLAGGAGELFF
TRBJ2-1	NA	12	TRBV29-1	NA	TGCAGCGTTGTGGGCCAGGCCAATGAGCAGTTCTTC	CSVVGQANEQFF
TRBJ2-3	NA	14	TRBV9	NA	TGTGCCAGCAGCGACCTCACTAGCACAGATACGCAGTATTTT	CASSDLTSTDTQYF
TRBJ1-2	NA	16	TRBV7-8	TRBD1	TGTGCCAGCAGTGCCCGGGTAACAGGACAGGGTTCTGGCTACACCTTC	CASSARVTGQGSGYTF
TRBJ2-3	NA	17	TRBV7-2	TRBD2	TGTGCCAGCAGCTCGCGGGCGAGCGGGGGGGGTACAGATACGCAGTATTTT	CASSSRASGGGTDTQYF
TRBJ1-1	NA	16	TRBV2	NA	TGTGCCAGCACTTTGGGGACTAGGGGAAAGGGCACTGAAGCTTTCTTT	CASTLGTRGKGTEAFF
TRBJ1-2	NA	16	TRBV3-1/TRBV3-2	NA	TGTGCCAGCAGCCAAGCCTGGCCGACAGAGACCTATGGCTACACCTTC	CASSQAWPTETYGYTF
TRBJ2-7	NA	17	TRBV19	TRBD1	TGTGCCAGTAGTATAGGGACAGGGTCCGTCGGCTCCTACGAGCAGTACTTC	CASSIGTGSVGSYEQYF
TRBJ2-5	NA	17	TRBV2	TRBD1	TGTGCCAGCAGTGAAGCGTGGGTCAGGGGGCTGGCGGAGACCCAGTACTTC	CASSEAWVRGLAETQYF
TRBJ2-1	NA	16	TRBV28	NA	TGTGCCAGCAGCATCTTACGGAGGTCCATGGACAATGAGCAGTTCTTC	CASSILRRSMDNEQFF
TRBJ2-1	NA	16	TRBV7-2	TRBD2	TGTGCCAGCAGTATTTCTAGCGGGGGGGGATACAATGAGCAGTTCTTC	CASSISSGGGYNEQFF
TRBJ1-1	NA	14	TRBV7-2	NA	TGTGCCAGCAGCTTATATATTTGGAACACTGAAGCTTTCTTT	CASSLYIWNTEAFF
TRBJ2-3	NA	21	TRBV7-2	TRBD2	TGTGCCAGCAGCTTAGCAGCCCGCATCCGGCGCAACGGGGGGGGCACAGATACGCAGTATTTT	CASSLAARIRRNGGGTDTQYF
TRBJ1-6	few	16	TRBV3-1/TRBV3-2	NA	TGTGCCAGCAGCAGAAGACGGGCCAGGGATGGTTCACCCCTCCACTTT	CASSRRRARDGSPLHF
TRBJ1-3	once	16	TRBV7-9	TRBD1	TGTGCCACCCGTGACAGGGGGTTACGGGCTGGAAACACCATATATTTT	CATRDRGLRAGNTIYF